This T cell receptor beta chain was identified during a study of blood T cell repertoires in COVID-19. Study information: Whether acute or convalescent, the COVID-19 samples came from the United States, Italy and Spain. PBMCs, B-cell-depleted T cells, or T cells were the source of the cDNA or gDNA that made up the material.

As originally analysed: The authors estimated nucleated cell counts from reference gene primer amplification. This table comes from immunoSEQ multiplex PCR, and its TCRdb copy is limited to in-frame clones, with some not included. V, J and clone size were drawn from that table, and D and trimming were deduced from the DNA. The sample holds about 38,000 clones, just under 75% seen once. The TCR originated in a man in his 70s with COVID-19, enrolled during active disease. Sequenced: peripheral blood.

The CDR3 sequence: CASSPAGTGTYEQYF. The CDR3 DNA reads as TGTGCCAGCTCACCGGCCGGGACAGGGACCTACGAGCAGTACTTC. The chain links TRBV18 to TRBJ2-7, with 9 bases aligning to TRBD1. This CDR3 is built from 15 residues. Germline V gene data show CDR1 as KGHSH and CDR2 as LQKENI. V was clipped by 3 bases and J by 2 bases; unmatched bases: 5.